The entry that follows covers one T cell receptor beta chain sequence. Its cognate antigen is unknown. The sample comes from a study of cytomegalovirus exposure and HLA in healthy donors. Donors consisted of healthy bone marrow donors. Findings of the study overall: In a later analysis, TCR beta V- and J-gene trimming was associated with a missense DCLRE1C variant. CMV serostatus alone was available as immune exposure information.

The PCR made use of 60 Vbeta and 13 Jbeta primers. Assay: immunoSEQ multiplex PCR; the TCRdb copy retains only in-frame clones and omits some. Reported are around 130,000 clones; the ten largest clones contain 1.5% to 2%. The sequenced sample was PBMCs. The TCR was taken from a woman in her fifties or sixties in good health and CMV-seronegative.

The CDR3 nucleotides read TGTGCCAGCAGCGTAGGGTTGGGCGGGGGGCGAAGCACAGATACGCAGTATTTT. The encoded protein is CASSVGLGGGRSTDTQYF. The V call is TRBV9, the J call TRBJ2-3; the match to TRBD2 covers 8 bases. Germline CDR1 SGDLS, CDR2 YYNGEE. The V gene end was trimmed by 0 bases and the J gene end by 0 bases; junction bases not matched to a gene: 9. CDR3 length: 18 amino acids.